The 14 T cell receptor beta chains listed next were all sequenced from one sample in a study of shared clonotypes between healthy human individuals. Positively selected for CCR7, the CD45RO-negative cells used as naive CD8 cells excluded terminally differentiated effector memory CD45RA+ cells. TCRdb's table, derived via immunoSEQ multiplex PCR, lists solely in-frame clones and lacks some. The data show about 2.2 million clones, with over 85% seen just once and about 1.7% held by the top ten. Sequencing used naive CD8+ T cells from PBMCs. The receptors were gathered from a man between 18 and 29 years old in good health. Some clones in this sample may be carry-over from other donors' samples.

The V and J genes are TRBV4-2 and TRBJ2-7; TRBD2 might be the D (5 bases). Trimming pared 2 bases from V and 2 bases from J, leaving 16 bases between. The germline gives CDR1 LGHNA, CDR2 YNFKEQ. The CDR3 loop spans 16 amino acids. CDR3 sequence (DNA): TGTGCCAGCAGCCAATCTCTCTTCGGGGTCACCTACGAGCAGTACTTC. This gives the protein CASSQSLFGVTYEQYF.

This chain uses TRBV11-2 with TRBJ2-5, with D unclear. The germline CDR1 and CDR2 sequences are SGHAT and FQNNGV. CDR3 length: 13 amino acids. Trimming removed 5 bases at V and 5 bases at J, with 12 bases between. CDR3 amino acids: CASSPAESETQYF. The DNA of the CDR3 is TGTGCCAGCAGCCCCGCGGAGAGCGAGACCCAGTACTTC.

V gene TRBV7-2 combines with J gene TRBJ1-1; unclear D gene. Germline V CDR1 and CDR2: SGHTA, FQGNSA. The germline V and J ends were trimmed by 2 bases and 2 bases, with 15 bases remaining between them. CDR3 size: 16 residues. CDR3: CASSLYGGGTNTEAFF. For the CDR3, the DNA is TGTGCCAGCAGCTTATACGGCGGTGGAACTAACACTGAAGCTTTCTTT.

Concerning this clone itself: Other nucleotide sequences from this sample produce the same CDR3. CDR3 amino acids: CASSVGPGANVLTF. CDR3 bases: TGTGCCAGCAGCGTCGGGCCTGGGGCCAACGTCCTGACTTTC. The chain uses TRBV9 and TRBJ2-6; the D is unclear. The CDR3 runs 14 residues. The germline CDR1 and CDR2 sequences are SGDLS and YYNGEE. Trimming took 2 bases from V and 2 from J, leaving 5 bases between them. Based on the CDR3 plus reference TRBV9 and TRBJ2-6, the full variable domain is DSGVTQTPKHLITATGQRVTLRCSPRSGDLSVYWYQQSLDQGLQFLIQYYNGEERAKGNILERFSAQQFPDLHSELNLSSLELGDSALYFCASSVGPGANVLTFGAGSRLTVL.

The V gene is TRBV4-1, the J gene TRBJ2-2; no definite D call. Trimming shortened V by 3 bases and J by 6 bases, and 8 bases separated the two germline ends. The germline V gene encodes CDR1 MGHRA and CDR2 YSYEKL. The CDR3 is made up of 13 amino acids. The CDR3 protein is CASSHGVSGELFF. In DNA form, the CDR3 reads TGCGCCAGCAGCCATGGCGTTTCCGGGGAGCTGTTTTTT.

V gene TRBV7-8 combines with J gene TRBJ2-7; 7 bases map to TRBD2. The CDR3 has 15 residues. V shed 1 base, J shed 5 bases, and the junction held 8 bases outside the gene matches. From germline, CDR1 is SGHVS and CDR2 FQNEAQ. The CDR3 reads CASSLVGGSYHEQYF. DNA of the CDR3: TGTGCCAGCAGCTTAGTCGGCGGGAGCTACCACGAGCAGTACTTC. Combining the CDR3 with reference TRBV7-8 and TRBJ2-7 gives the whole variable domain GAGVSQSPRYKVAKRGQDVALRCDPISGHVSLFWYQQALGQGPEFLTYFQNEAQLDKSGLPSDRFFAERPEGSVSTLKIQRTQQEDSAVYLCASSLVGGSYHEQYFGPGTRLTVT.

This chain joins TRBV25-1 and TRBJ2-5; D is unclear. Germline V gene lookup returns CDR1 MGHDK and CDR2 SYGVNS. V was shortened by 4 bases and J by 11 bases, with 20 bases between the two germline ends. This CDR3 contains 14 residues. CDR3 DNA sequence: TGTGCCAGCAGTGGATTGGACCCAACTCTACAGCAGTACTTC. Its protein is CASSGLDPTLQQYF.

This chain links TRBV19 with TRBJ2-1, with D perhaps TRBD1 (5 bases). The CDR3 contains 17 residues. V was pared by 3 bases and J by 8 bases, with 23 bases between. Germline V gene lookup returns CDR1 LNHDA and CDR2 SQIVND (reference sequence). CDR3 in amino acids: CASSMSFPGSSLHEQFF. DNA for the CDR3: TGTGCCAGTAGTATGTCTTTCCCAGGGTCATCATTGCATGAGCAGTTCTTC. Based on the CDR3 plus reference TRBV19 and TRBJ2-1, the full variable domain is DGGITQSPKYLFRKEGQNVTLSCEQNLNHDAMYWYRQDPGQGLRLIYYSQIVNDFQKGDIAEGYSVSREKKESFPLTVTSAQKNPTAFYLCASSMSFPGSSLHEQFFGPGTRLTVL.

This sequence joins TRBV4-3 and TRBJ2-2, with 8 bases lining up with TRBD2. This CDR3 is 18 amino acids long. V lost 3 bases, J lost 4 bases, and 13 bases stayed unmatched. Germline CDR1 is LGHNA and CDR2 is YSLEER. The CDR3 DNA follows: TGCGCCAGCAGCCATACCCGGGGTGCGGGAGGTTCCACCGGGGAGCTGTTTTTT. It yields the protein CASSHTRGAGGSTGELFF.

The chain joins TRBV27 to TRBJ2-1, with D perhaps TRBD2 (6 bases). CDR3 length equals 15 residues. V was pared by 6 bases and J by 10 bases, with 22 bases between. CDR1 and CDR2 from the germline V gene are MNHEY and SMNVEV (reference sequence). The CDR3 DNA follows: TGTGCCAGCAGCCCTGGGGTGGCGGGATTTGGGGAGCAGTTCTTC. Its translation: CASSPGVAGFGEQFF.

The V gene is TRBV4-2, the J gene TRBJ2-7; 8 bases map to TRBD2. Germline assignment: CDR1 LGHNA and CDR2 YNFKEQ. CDR3 length equals 16 residues. V lost 0 bases to trimming and J lost 0 bases; unmatched junction nucleotides: 4. CDR3 loop: CASSQDSGGRSYEQYF. The CDR3 bases are TGTGCCAGCAGCCAAGACAGCGGGGGTCGCTCCTACGAGCAGTACTTC.

The chain combines TRBV6-1 with TRBJ2-1, with 8 nucleotides matching TRBD2. This CDR3 has 15 amino acids. Losses at the gene ends were 4 bases for V and 8 bases for J; bases not matched to a gene: 10. The germline V gene has CDR1 MNHNS and CDR2 SASEGT. CDR3 sequence (DNA): TGTGCCAGCAGTGCCAAGAGCGGGAGTATGGATGAGCAGTTCTTC. It encodes CASSAKSGSMDEQFF.

Written as DNA, the CDR3 is TGCGCCAGCAGCCAAAAGTACACCAACTCCTACAATGAGCAGTTCTTC. It translates to CASSQKYTNSYNEQFF. The chain has TRBV4-1 and TRBJ2-1; no clear D gene. Trimming took 2 bases from V and 0 from J, leaving 11 bases between them. From germline, CDR1 is MGHRA and CDR2 YSYEKL. The CDR3 sequence is 16 residues long.

The rearrangement links TRBV27 to TRBJ2-1; the match to TRBD2 covers 8 bases. The V gene's germline CDR1 is MNHEY and CDR2 SMNVEV (reference sequence). The CDR3 contains 17 residues. Trimming cost V 3 bases and J 5 bases; bases outside gene matches: 12. The CDR3 DNA follows: TGTGCCAGCAGTTTCCATCAAGCGGGAGATCTTGACAATGAGCAGTTCTTC. Residues: CASSFHQAGDLDNEQFF.